The present entry profiles one TCR beta chain with its context. Its antigen is as yet unknown. This specimen belongs to a study of monozygotic twins with inflammatory bowel disease. Study results and caveats: The data offered no way to tell different T cell subtypes apart.

TCRdb derives one entry per CDR3 protein from the 5' RACE reads, leaving out DNA. The listing records more than 95,000 distinct CDR3 sequences. This CDR3 contains 15 residues. Germline assignment: CDR1 SGHTA and CDR2 FQGNSA. The chain couples TRBV7-2 to TRBJ2-3; TCRdb's D call of TRBD2 is untestable without DNA. The receptor comes from a human donor with ulcerative colitis or Crohn's disease, or a healthy co-twin of an affected twin (not recorded which). Sequencing was performed on blood. The CDR3 region is CASSYQWGGGDTQYF.